This passage covers 21 T cell receptor beta chains from one sample sequenced in a study of T-cell reconstitution after alpha-beta-depleted transplantation in children. As it was prepared, the TCRbeta library received unique molecular identifiers. TCRdb passed the PCR reads through MiXCR, listing each CDR3 protein once. The repertoire holds some 500,000 distinct CDR3 sequences, with about 33% as singletons. Sequenced material: PBMCs from the stem cell graft donor, taken from the stem cell graft. The receptors originated from a human donor who donated a stem cell graft to a child with aplastic anemia.

This CDR3 is CASSLLAGSPREQYF. DNA of the CDR3: TGTGCCAGCAGTTTGCTAGCGGGGTCCCCCCGGGAGCAGTATTTT. This chain links TRBV12-3 or TRBV12-4 with TRBJ2-3; 9 bases are shared with TRBD2. The CDR3 is 15 residues long. The V segment lost 3 bases and the J segment 11 bases; nucleotides outside the gene matches: 12.

There are many counts of this clonotype. The chain combines TRBV20-1 with TRBJ2-5, with D possibly matching TRBD2 (6 bases). The germline V gene encodes CDR1 DFQATT and CDR2 SNEGSKA (reference sequence). The CDR3 is made up of 14 amino acids. V lost 3 bases and J 3 bases, leaving 14 bases between the germline ends. The CDR3 sequence: CSARDGGEKETQYF. The CDR3 coding sequence is TGCAGTGCTAGGGACGGCGGGGAGAAAGAGACCCAGTACTTC.

The chain recombines TRBV29-1 with TRBJ2-5; weak D call: TRBD2 (6 bases). The length of the CDR3 is 13 residues. Per germline, CDR1 SQVTM and CDR2 ANQGSEA. Trimming cost V 6 bases and J 8 bases, with 19 bases left between them. This CDR3 is CSVPLAGKGTQYF. CDR3 in DNA: TGCAGCGTCCCACTAGCTGGGAAGGGTACCCAGTACTTC.

The gene calls are TRBV29-1 and TRBJ1-5; D is ambiguous. The CDR3 contains 14 residues. V was shortened by 7 bases and J by 0 bases, with 13 bases between the two germline ends. The germline V gene encodes CDR1 SQVTM and CDR2 ANQGSEA. Here the CDR3 reads CSAAVGDSNQPQHF. DNA of the CDR3: TGCAGCGCAGCCGTCGGGGATAGCAATCAGCCCCAGCATTTT.

The chain uses TRBV29-1 and TRBJ1-2; perhaps TRBD1 as D (6 bases). Trimming shortened V by 3 bases and J by 8 bases, and 13 bases separated the two germline ends. The V gene's germline CDR1 is SQVTM and CDR2 ANQGSEA. The CDR3 runs to 12 residues. The CDR3 sequence: CSVEVGARGYTF. CDR3 bases: TGCAGCGTTGAGGTGGGGGCGCGGGGCTACACCTTC.

In this sample, this clonotype turned up a few times. This chain uses TRBV9 with TRBJ2-7; 9 nucleotides align to TRBD1. The CDR3 is made up of 15 amino acids. Trimming took 6 bases from V and 5 from J; bases not matched to a gene: 12. CDR1 is SGDLS, CDR2 YYNGEE, per germline. CDR3 residues: CASTRKQGAVHEQYV. CDR3 DNA: TGTGCCAGCACGAGGAAACAGGGGGCCGTCCACGAGCAGTACGTC.

The chain combines TRBV5-1 with TRBJ2-3; D not resolved. V was pared by 7 bases and J by 4 bases, with 19 bases between. This CDR3 comprises 15 residues. CDR1 is SGHRS and CDR2 is YFSETQ in the germline V gene. The CDR3 spells CASFTRPEVADTQYF. The CDR3 bases are TGCGCCAGCTTTACTCGGCCTGAAGTTGCAGATACGCAGTATTTT.

This clonotype showed up just a few times. This chain links TRBV30 with TRBJ2-7; 8 bases are shared with TRBD1. V lost 0 bases to trimming and J lost 3 bases; unmatched junction nucleotides: 7. From germline, CDR1 is GTSNPN and CDR2 SVGIG (reference sequence). This CDR3 spans 15 amino acids. The CDR3 here is CAWSVGTGFLYEQYV. CDR3 nucleotides: TGTGCCTGGAGTGTGGGGACAGGATTTCTCTACGAGCAGTACGTC.

This clonotype was detected only a few times. V is TRBV19 and J is TRBJ2-7; 8 nucleotides align to TRBD2. V shed 8 bases and J 4 bases; nucleotides not matched to a gene: 7. CDR1 and CDR2 (germline): LNHDA, SQIVND (reference sequence). The CDR3 has 13 residues. This chain's CDR3 is CASPRPGGYEQYV. The CDR3 region has the DNA TGTGCCAGTCCGCGCCCGGGAGGGTACGAGCAGTACGTC.

The sample holds a few counts of this clonotype. This sequence joins TRBV27 and TRBJ2-3, with D tentatively TRBD2 (5 bases). The V end was cut by 8 bases, the J end by 4 bases, with 16 bases between. The CDR3 runs to 14 residues. Germline lookup yields CDR1 MNHEY and CDR2 SMNVEV (reference sequence). The CDR3 DNA follows: TGTGCCAGCTCTTATAGGGAGCCGGCAGATACGCAGTATTTT. Translation gives CASSYREPADTQYF.

This clonotype was seen repeatedly, ten times or more. V is TRBV9 and J is TRBJ2-1; D call uncertain. The CDR3 spans 12 residues. Germline V gene sequence: CDR1 SGDLS, CDR2 YYNGEE. V shed 4 bases and J shed 6 bases, with 8 bases lying between them. As DNA, the CDR3 is TGTGCCAGCAGCATCAGCGTCAATGAGCAGTTCTTC. This codes for CASSISVNEQFF. The full variable domain, in which reference TRBV9 and TRBJ2-1 provide the parts outside the CDR3, is DSGVTQTPKHLITATGQRVTLRCSPRSGDLSVYWYQQSLDQGLQFLIQYYNGEERAKGNILERFSAQQFPDLHSELNLSSLELGDSALYFCASSISVNEQFFGPGTRLTVL.

The genes are TRBV7-9 and TRBJ2-1; D is possibly TRBD1 or TRBD2 (7 bases each). Trimming left V 2 bases short and J 6 bases short, with 11 bases between. This CDR3 is 14 amino acids long. Germline V gene sequence: CDR1 SEHNR, CDR2 FQNEAQ (reference sequence). This CDR3 is CASSLSRGGNEQFF. The DNA for the CDR3 is TGTGCCAGCAGCTTAAGCAGGGGGGGCAATGAGCAGTTCTTC.

Only a few counts were recorded for this clonotype. The chain recombines TRBV10-3 with TRBJ2-7; possibly TRBD1 or TRBD2 for D (5 bases each). The germline V gene encodes CDR1 ENHRY and CDR2 SYGVKD. The CDR3 is made up of 14 amino acids. V dropped 11 bases and J dropped 7 bases, with 24 bases sitting between them. CDR3 region: CAATRGADEEEQYF. In DNA, the CDR3 is TGTGCCGCAACTCGAGGGGCCGACGAAGAGGAGCAGTACTTC.

By share, this clonotype ranks as medium-sized. The rearrangement joins TRBV7-8 to TRBJ1-5; possible D gene TRBD1, 5 bases. CDR3 length: 16 amino acids. CDR1 SGHVS and CDR2 FQNEAQ come from the germline V gene. Trimming removed 5 bases from V and 0 bases from J, with 14 bases in between. This CDR3 reads CASSPTTVISNQPQHF. The CDR3 DNA reads as TGTGCCAGCAGCCCCACGACAGTAATTAGCAATCAGCCCCAGCATTTT.

This clonotype was counted only a few times. V gene TRBV12-3 or TRBV12-4 combines with J gene TRBJ2-5, with D tentatively TRBD1 or TRBD2 (5 bases each). V was cut by 8 bases and J by 5 bases, with 12 bases left in between. The CDR3 sequence is 12 residues long. The CDR3 nucleotides are TGTGCCAGCCGCAAAGGGACGGAGACCCAGTACTTC. Encoded protein: CASRKGTETQYF.

This chain joins TRBV10-2 and TRBJ2-7; D is unresolved. The germline V gene has CDR1 WSHSY and CDR2 SAAADI. This CDR3 has 13 residues. V was shortened by 0 bases and J by 2 bases, with 5 bases between the two germline ends. The DNA of the CDR3 is TGCGCCAGCAGTGAGTCCTGGGCCTACGAGCAGTACGTC. This gives the protein CASSESWAYEQYV.

V is TRBV6-1 and J is TRBJ2-5, with 10 bases aligning to TRBD2. The V segment lost 2 bases and the J segment 2 bases; nucleotides outside the gene matches: 14. The CDR3 consists of 19 residues. Germline CDR1 is MNHNS and CDR2 is SASEGT. DNA for the CDR3: TGTGCCAGCAGTGAAAATTCGCTAGCGGGAGCGGGTACTCAAGAGACCCAGTACTTC. Translation: CASSENSLAGAGTQETQYF.

The chain employs TRBV20-1 and TRBJ1-5, with 8 bases aligning to TRBD1. Germline CDR1 reads DFQATT; CDR2 reads SNEGSKA (reference sequence). There are 14 residues in the CDR3. J gave up 5 bases and V 3 bases, and 6 bases lay outside the gene matches. CDR3 bases: TGCAGTGCTAGCCCAGGGGGCGCGGATCAGCCCCAGCATTTT. Its protein product is CSASPGGADQPQHF.

The sample holds a few counts of this clonotype. The chain couples TRBV24-1 to TRBJ2-1, with 11 bases fitting TRBD1. Germline CDR1 reads KGHDR; CDR2 reads SFDVKD. The CDR3 is 18 residues long. The V and J ends lost 3 bases and 7 bases, in that order; junction bases with no gene match: 13. The CDR3 DNA reads as TGTGCCACCAGTGATACCCGGGCGGACAGGGGGCGGTGGAATGAGCAGTTCTTC. It codes for CATSDTRADRGRWNEQFF.

This clonotype was counted only a few times. The J gene is TRBJ2-1, the V gene TRBV12-3 or TRBV12-4; 13 nucleotides align to TRBD2. This CDR3 comprises 16 residues. The ends lost 6 bases at V and 8 bases at J; junction bases unmatched: 10. The CDR3, as DNA: TGTGCCAGCAGGAGAGGACTAGCGGGAGTTAGGGATGAGCAGTTCTTC. This translates into CASRRGLAGVRDEQFF.

The rearrangement joins TRBV5-5 to TRBJ1-5; D gene uncertain. This CDR3 spans 15 amino acids. The germline CDR1 and CDR2 sequences are SGHKS and YYEKEE (reference sequence). V gave up 0 bases and J gave up 6 bases, with 13 bases separating them. CDR3 coding DNA: TGTGCCAGCAGCTTGGCGGCGGCAGGCCGTCAGCCCCAGCATTTT. Translation gives CASSLAAAGRQPQHF.